This TCR beta chain comes out of a study of shared clonotypes between healthy human individuals. Study-wide points: Clonotype sharing among donors, it was expected, would be affected by sequencing depth. In general, naive subsets displayed greater estimated richness than memory subsets did. The study sampled only blood, and tissue repertoires likely differ.

The sample holds one count of this clone. Its specificity is unknown. The CDR3 consists of 14 residues. Germline CDR1 and CDR2: MDHEN and SYDVKM. Trimming cost V 6 bases and J 8 bases, with 18 bases left between them. The repertoire was sequenced with immunoSEQ multiplex PCR; TCRdb's copy has only in-frame clones and lacks some. The data contain approximately 2.1 million clones, over 85% of them singletons. The source material was naive CD4+ T cells from PBMCs. Subset given: CD45RA+ positively selected. The receptor was isolated from a man aged 18 to 35 in good health. Some clones in this sample may be carry-over from other donors' samples. This rearrangement joins TRBV28 to TRBJ2-3; a weak D match, TRBD1 (6 bases). In DNA form, the CDR3 reads TGTGCCAGCAGCCTGGGACCTAGAGGGGGTACGCAGTATTTT. The encoded protein is CASSLGPRGGTQYF.